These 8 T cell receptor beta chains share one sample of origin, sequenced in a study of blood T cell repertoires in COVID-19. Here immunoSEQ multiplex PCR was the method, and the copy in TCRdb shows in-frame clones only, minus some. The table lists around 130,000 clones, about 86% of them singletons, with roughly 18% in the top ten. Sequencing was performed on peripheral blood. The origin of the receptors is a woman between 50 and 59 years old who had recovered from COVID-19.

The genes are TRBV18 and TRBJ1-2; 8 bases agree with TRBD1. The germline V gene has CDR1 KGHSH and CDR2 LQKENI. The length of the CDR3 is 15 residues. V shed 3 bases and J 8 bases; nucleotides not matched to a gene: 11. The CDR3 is CASSPLGQDGWGYTF. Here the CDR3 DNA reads TGTGCCAGCTCACCCTTGGGACAGGACGGTTGGGGCTACACCTTC. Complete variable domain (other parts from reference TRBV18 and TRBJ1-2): NAGVMQNPRHLVRRRGQEARLRCSPMKGHSHVYWYRQLPEEGLKFMVYLQKENIIDESGMPKERFSAEFPKEGPSILRIQQVVRGDSAAYFCASSPLGQDGWGYTFGSGTRLTVV.

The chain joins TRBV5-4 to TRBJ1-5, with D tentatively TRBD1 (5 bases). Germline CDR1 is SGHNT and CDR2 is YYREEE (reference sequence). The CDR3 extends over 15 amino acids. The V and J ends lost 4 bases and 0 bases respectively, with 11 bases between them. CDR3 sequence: CASSRSTDSNQPQHF. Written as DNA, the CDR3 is TGTGCCAGCAGCAGATCGACAGATAGCAATCAGCCCCAGCATTTT.

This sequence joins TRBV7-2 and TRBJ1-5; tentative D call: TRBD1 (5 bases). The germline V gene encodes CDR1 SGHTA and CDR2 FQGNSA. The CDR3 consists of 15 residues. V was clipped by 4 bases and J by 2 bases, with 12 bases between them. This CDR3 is CASSSQGFGNQPQHF. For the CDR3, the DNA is TGTGCCAGCAGCTCGCAGGGATTCGGCAATCAGCCCCAGCATTTT.

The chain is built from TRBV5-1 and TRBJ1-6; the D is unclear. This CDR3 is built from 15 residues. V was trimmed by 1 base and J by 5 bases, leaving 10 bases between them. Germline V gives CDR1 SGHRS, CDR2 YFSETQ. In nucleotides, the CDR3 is TGCGCCAGCAGCTTGCCGGGTGGAGATAATTCACCCCTCCACTTT. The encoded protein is CASSLPGGDNSPLHF.

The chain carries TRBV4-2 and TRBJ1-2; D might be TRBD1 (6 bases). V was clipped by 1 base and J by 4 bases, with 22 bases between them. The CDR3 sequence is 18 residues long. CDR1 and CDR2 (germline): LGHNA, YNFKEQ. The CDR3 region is CASSQVSLRGSSLYGYTF. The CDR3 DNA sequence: TGTGCCAGCAGCCAAGTATCATTGAGGGGGTCTTCTCTCTATGGCTACACCTTC.

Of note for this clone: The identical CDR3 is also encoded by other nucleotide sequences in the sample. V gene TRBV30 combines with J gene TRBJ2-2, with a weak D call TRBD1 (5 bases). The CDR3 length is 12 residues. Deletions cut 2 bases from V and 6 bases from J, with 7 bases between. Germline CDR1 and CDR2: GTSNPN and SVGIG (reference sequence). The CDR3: CAWSRGSGELFF. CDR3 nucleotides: TGTGCCTGGAGTAGGGGTTCCGGGGAGCTGTTTTTT.

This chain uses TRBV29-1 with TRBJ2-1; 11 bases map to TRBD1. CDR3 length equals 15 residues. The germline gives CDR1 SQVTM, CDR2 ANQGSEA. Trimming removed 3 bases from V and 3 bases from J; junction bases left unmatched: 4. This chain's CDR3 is CSVEDRGRSYNEQFF. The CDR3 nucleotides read TGCAGCGTTGAGGACAGGGGGCGCAGCTACAATGAGCAGTTCTTC.

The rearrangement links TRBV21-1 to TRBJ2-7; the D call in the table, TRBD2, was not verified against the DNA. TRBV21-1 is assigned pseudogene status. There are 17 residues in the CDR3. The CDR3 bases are TGTGCCAGCAGCAAACCCCAGACCGGGGGGAATTCCTACGAGCAGTACTTC. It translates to CASSKPQTGGNSYEQYF.